This TCR beta chain emerged from a study of regulatory T cells in long-lasting Graves disease. This CDR3 is built from 15 residues. The V end was cut by 6 bases, the J end by 3 bases, with 15 bases between. CDR1 and CDR2 from the germline V gene are MNHNS and SASEGT. This clonotype was seen a few times. The time point is: newly diagnosed GD, antithyroid drugs for less than 3 months. Isolated PBMC RNA provided the starting material for the TCR library. Sequencing libraries for TCR beta were prepared with iRepertoire HTBI primers and Arm-PCR of CDR3 regions. One entry per CDR3 protein, called by TCRdb with MiXCR from the multiplex PCR reads. Among some 490,000 distinct CDR3 sequences listed, 12% were seen once. The sample also formed part of further work on T cells in Graves' hyperthyroidism and ophthalmopathy. From that paper: First-round RT-PCR targeting the TCR CDR3 was performed with the HTBI primer set.

This sequence joins TRBV6-1 and TRBJ2-4, with D tentatively TRBD1 or TRBD2 (5 bases each). The receptor was isolated from a woman in her 30s with Graves disease. The starting material was peripheral blood mononuclear cells (PBMCs), obtained at new diagnosis, from a patient treated with antithyroid drugs. CDR3 region: CASSSSVGVKNIQYF. The CDR3 DNA reads as TGTGCCAGCAGCTCCTCCGTGGGGGTCAAAAACATTCAGTACTTC.